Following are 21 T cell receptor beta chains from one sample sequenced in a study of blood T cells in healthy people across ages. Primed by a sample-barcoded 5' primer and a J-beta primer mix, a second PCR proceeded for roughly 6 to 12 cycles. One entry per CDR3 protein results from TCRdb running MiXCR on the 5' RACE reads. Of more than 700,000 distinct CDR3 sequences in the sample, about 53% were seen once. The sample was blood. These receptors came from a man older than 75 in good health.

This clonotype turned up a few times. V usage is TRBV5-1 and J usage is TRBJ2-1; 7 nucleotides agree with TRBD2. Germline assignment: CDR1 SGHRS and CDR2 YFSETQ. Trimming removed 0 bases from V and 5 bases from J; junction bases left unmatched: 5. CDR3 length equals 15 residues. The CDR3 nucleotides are TGCGCCAGCAGCTTGGCCGGCGGGAGAGACAATGAGCAGTTCTTC. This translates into CASSLAGGRDNEQFF.

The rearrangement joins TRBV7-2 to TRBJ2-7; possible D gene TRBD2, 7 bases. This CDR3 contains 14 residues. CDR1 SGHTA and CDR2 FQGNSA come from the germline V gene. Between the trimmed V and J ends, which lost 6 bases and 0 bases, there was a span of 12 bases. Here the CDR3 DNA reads TGTGCCAGCAGTTACCGGGGGGCCTCCTACGAGCAGTACTTC. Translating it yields CASSYRGASYEQYF. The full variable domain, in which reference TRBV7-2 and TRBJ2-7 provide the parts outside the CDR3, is GAGVSQSPSNKVTEKGKDVELRCDPISGHTALYWYRQSLGQGLEFLIYFQGNSAPDKSGLPSDRFSAERTGGSVSTLTIQRTQQEDSAVYLCASSYRGASYEQYFGPGTRLTVT.

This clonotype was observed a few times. CDR3 DNA: TGTGCCAGCAGTTCGGATAAGGGGGCCAAAAACATTCAGTACTTC. It yields the protein CASSSDKGAKNIQYF. The V call is TRBV28, the J call TRBJ2-4; weak D call: TRBD1 (5 bases). Germline V gene data show CDR1 as MDHEN and CDR2 as SYDVKM. CDR3 length: 15 amino acids. V dropped 4 bases and J dropped 1 base, with 11 bases sitting between them.

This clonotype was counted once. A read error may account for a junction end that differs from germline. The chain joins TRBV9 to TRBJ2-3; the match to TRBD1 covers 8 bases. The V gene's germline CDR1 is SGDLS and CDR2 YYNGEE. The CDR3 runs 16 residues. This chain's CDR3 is CASSPQGAHPTGTQYF. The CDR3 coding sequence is TGTGCCAGCAGCCCTCAGGGGGCTCATCCCACAGGTACGCAGTATTTT.

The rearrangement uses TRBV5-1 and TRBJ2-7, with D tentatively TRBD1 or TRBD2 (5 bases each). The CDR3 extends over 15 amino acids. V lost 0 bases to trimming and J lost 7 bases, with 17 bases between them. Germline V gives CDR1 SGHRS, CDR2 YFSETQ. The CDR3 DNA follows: TGCGCCAGCAGCTTGGCCGGTCGGGGCTTGGGGGAGCAGTACTTC. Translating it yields CASSLAGRGLGEQYF. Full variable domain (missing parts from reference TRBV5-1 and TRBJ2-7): KAGVTQTPRYLIKTRGQQVTLSCSPISGHRSVSWYQQTPGQGLQFLFEYFSETQRNKGNFPGRFSGRQFSNSRSEMNVSTLELGDSALYLCASSLAGRGLGEQYFGPGTRLTVT.

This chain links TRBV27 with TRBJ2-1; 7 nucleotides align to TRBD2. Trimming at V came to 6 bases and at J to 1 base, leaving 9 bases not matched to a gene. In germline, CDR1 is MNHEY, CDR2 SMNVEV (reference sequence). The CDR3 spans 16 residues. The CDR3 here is CASSPTPAGSYNEQFF. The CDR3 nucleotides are TGTGCCAGCAGCCCCACCCCAGCGGGATCCTACAATGAGCAGTTCTTC.

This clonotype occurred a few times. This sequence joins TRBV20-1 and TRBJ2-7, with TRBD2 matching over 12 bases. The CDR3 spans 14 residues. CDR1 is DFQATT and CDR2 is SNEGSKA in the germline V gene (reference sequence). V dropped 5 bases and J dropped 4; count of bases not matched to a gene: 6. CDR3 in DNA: TGCAGTGCTTGCCGACTAGCGGGAGAGTACGAGCAGTACTTC. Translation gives CSACRLAGEYEQYF.

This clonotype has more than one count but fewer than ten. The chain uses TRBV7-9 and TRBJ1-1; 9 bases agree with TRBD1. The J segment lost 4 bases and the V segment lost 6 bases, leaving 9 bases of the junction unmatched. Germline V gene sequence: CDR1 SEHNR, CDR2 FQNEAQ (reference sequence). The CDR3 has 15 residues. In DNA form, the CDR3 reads TGTGCCAGCAGGCGAACAGGGGGCGCGGGCACTGAAGCTTTCTTT. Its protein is CASRRTGGAGTEAFF.

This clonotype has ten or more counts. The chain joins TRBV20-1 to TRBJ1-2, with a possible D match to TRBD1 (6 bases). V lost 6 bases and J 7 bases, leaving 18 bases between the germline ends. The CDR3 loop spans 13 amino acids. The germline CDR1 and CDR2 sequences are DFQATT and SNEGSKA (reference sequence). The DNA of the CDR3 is TGCAGTGCCTCCGGGGGGGGCCTCTCTGGCTACACCTTC. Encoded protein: CSASGGGLSGYTF.

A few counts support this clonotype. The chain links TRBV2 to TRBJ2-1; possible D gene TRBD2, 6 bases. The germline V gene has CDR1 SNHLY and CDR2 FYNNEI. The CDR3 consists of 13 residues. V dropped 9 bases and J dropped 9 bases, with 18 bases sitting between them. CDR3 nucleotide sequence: TGTGCCAGGTCTTCGGAGGGGCGCAGTGAGCAGTTCTTC. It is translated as CARSSEGRSEQFF.

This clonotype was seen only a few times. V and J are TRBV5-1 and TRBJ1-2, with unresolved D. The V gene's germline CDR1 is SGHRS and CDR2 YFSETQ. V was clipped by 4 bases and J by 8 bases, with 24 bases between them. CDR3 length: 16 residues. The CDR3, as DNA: TGCGCCAGCAGCCTGTTGGAGGGCGAGCTAATCGGCGGCTACACCTTC. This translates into CASSLLEGELIGGYTF.

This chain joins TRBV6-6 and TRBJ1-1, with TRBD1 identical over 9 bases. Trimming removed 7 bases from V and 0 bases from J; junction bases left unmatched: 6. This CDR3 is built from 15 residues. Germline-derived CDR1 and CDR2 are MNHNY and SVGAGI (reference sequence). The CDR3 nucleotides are TGTGCCAGCACTCGACAGGGGGGGATGAACACTGAAGCTTTCTTT. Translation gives CASTRQGGMNTEAFF.

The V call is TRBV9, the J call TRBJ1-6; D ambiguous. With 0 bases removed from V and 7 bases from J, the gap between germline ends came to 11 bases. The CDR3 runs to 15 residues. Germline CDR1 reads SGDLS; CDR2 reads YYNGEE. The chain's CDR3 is CASSVAAAGNSPLHF. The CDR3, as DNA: TGTGCCAGCAGCGTAGCGGCAGCGGGCAATTCACCCCTCCACTTT.

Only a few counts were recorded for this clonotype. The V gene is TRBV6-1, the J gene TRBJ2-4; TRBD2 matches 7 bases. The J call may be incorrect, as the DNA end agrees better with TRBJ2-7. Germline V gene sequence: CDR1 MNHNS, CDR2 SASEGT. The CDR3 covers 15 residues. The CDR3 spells CASTMLASGSREQYF. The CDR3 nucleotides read TGTGCCAGCACCATGTTGGCTAGCGGCTCGCGCGAGCAGTACTTC.

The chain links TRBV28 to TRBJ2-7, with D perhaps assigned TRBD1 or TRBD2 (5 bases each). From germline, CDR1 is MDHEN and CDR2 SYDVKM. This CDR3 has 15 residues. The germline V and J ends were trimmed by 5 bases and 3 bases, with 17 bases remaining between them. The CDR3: CASSPLGESSYEQYF. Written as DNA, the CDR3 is TGTGCCAGCAGTCCCCTGGGGGAATCTAGCTACGAGCAGTACTTC.

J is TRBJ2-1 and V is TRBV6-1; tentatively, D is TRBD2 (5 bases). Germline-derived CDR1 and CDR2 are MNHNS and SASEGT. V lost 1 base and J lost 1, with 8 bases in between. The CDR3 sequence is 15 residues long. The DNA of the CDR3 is TGTGCCAGCAGTGAAGACTGGACTTCCTACAATGAGCAGTTCTTC. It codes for CASSEDWTSYNEQFF.

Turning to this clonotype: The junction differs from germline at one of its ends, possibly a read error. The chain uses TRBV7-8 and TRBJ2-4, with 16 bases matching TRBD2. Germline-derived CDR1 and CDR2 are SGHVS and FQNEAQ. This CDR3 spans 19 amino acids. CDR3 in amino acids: CASSRPGLAGGLAKNIQYF. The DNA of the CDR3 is TGTGCCAGCAGCAGACCGGGACTAGCGGGAGGGCTAGCCAAAAACATCCAGTACTTC.

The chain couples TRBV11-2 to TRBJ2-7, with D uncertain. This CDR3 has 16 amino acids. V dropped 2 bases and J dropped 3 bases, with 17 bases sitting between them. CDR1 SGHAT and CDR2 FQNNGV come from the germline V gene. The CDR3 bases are TGTGCCAGCAGCTTAACTCCAGGCACACCTCTCTACGAGCAGTACTTC. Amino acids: CASSLTPGTPLYEQYF.

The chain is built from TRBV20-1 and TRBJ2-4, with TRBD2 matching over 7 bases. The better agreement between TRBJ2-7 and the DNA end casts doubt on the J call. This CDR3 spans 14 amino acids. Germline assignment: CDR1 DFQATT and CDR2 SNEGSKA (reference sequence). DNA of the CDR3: TGCAGTGCTAGCTGGACTAGGGATTCCTACGAGCAGTACTTC. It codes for CSASWTRDSYEQYF.

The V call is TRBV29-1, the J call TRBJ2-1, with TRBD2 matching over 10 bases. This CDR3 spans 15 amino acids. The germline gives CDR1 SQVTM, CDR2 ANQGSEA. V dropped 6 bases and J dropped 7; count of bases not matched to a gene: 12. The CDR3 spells CSVDLAGEGSNEQFF. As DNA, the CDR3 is TGCAGCGTGGATCTAGCGGGAGAAGGTAGTAATGAGCAGTTCTTC.

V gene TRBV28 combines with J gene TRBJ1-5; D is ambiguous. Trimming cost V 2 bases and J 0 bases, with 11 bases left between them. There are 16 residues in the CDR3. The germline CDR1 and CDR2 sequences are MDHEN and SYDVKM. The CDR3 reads CASSLLVPSSNQPQHF. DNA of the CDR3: TGTGCCAGCAGTTTACTGGTGCCAAGTAGCAATCAGCCCCAGCATTTT.